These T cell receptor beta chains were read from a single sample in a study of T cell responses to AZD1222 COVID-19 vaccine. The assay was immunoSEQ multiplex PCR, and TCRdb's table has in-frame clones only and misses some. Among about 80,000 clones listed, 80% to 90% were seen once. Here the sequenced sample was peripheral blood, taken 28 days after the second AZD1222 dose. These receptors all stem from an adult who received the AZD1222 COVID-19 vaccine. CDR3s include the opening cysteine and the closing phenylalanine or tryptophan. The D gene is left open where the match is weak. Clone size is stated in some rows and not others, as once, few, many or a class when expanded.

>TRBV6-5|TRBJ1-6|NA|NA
TGTGCCAGTAGACAGCACCTTGGGTCACCCCTCCACTTT
CASRQHLGSPLHF
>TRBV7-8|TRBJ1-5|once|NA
TGTGCCAGCAGCCAACTACAGGGAGGGAATCAGCCCCAGCATTTT
CASSQLQGGNQPQHF
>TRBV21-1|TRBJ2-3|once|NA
TGTGCCAGCAGCAAAATCGTCGGACTAGCGGGCGAATCCACAGATACGCAGTATTTT
CASSKIVGLAGESTDTQYF
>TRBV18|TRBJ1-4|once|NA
TGTGCCAGCTCACGACCCCAGGGCCGACTGTTTTTT
CASSRPQGRLFF
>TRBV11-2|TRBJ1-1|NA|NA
TGTGCCAGCAGCTTAGCACAGGGGAACACTGAAGCTTTCTTT
CASSLAQGNTEAFF
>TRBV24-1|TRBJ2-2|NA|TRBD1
TGTCCCACCAGTCACCCCGGGACAGGGACGACCGGGGAGCTGTTTTTT
CPTSHPGTGTTGELFF
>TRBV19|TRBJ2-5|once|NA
TGTGCCAGTAGTATAAGGGGGACTCAAGAGACCCAGTACTTC
CASSIRGTQETQYF
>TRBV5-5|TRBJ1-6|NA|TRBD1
TGTGCCAGCAGCTCCCATGTCGACAGGGTTAATTCACCCCTCCACTTT
CASSSHVDRVNSPLHF
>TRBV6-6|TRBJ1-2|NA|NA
TGTGCCAGCAGCCTGCTGGGGGTCTATGGCTACACCTTC
CASSLLGVYGYTF
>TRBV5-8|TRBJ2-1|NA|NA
TGTGCCAGCAGCTCGCTCAGAAAGGACTACAATGAGCAGTTCTTC
CASSSLRKDYNEQFF